A few counts support the clone carrying this T cell receptor (beta chain). This sample was included in a study of T-cell reconstitution after alpha-beta-depleted transplantation in children. Unique molecular identifiers tagged the TCRbeta library. MiXCR was run by TCRdb on the PCR reads, yielding one entry per CDR3 protein. Among about 600,000 distinct CDR3 sequences listed, roughly 10% were seen once. The CDR3 loop spans 16 amino acids. The ends were cut back, 4 bases at V and 3 bases at J, with 19 bases in the middle. Germline V gene sequence: CDR1 MNHEY, CDR2 SMNVEV (reference sequence). The sequence was collected from a human donor who donated a stem cell graft to a child with acute myeloid leukemia. The chain carries TRBV27 and TRBJ2-7; possible D gene TRBD2, 5 bases. The sequencing used PBMCs from the stem cell graft donor, collected from the stem cell graft. CDR3 region: CASSSSTSGLFYEQYF. The CDR3 coding sequence is TGTGCCAGCAGTTCCTCCACTAGTGGCCTGTTCTACGAGCAGTACTTC.